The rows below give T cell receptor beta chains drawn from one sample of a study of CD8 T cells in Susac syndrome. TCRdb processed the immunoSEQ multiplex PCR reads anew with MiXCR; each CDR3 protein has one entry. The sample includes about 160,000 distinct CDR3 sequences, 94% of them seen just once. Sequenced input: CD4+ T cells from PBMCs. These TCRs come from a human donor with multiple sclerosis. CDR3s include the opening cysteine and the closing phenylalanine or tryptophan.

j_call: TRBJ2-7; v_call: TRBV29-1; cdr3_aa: CSVSGLAGFYEQYF
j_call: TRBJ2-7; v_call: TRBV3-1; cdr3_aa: CASSQDRRGSSEQYF
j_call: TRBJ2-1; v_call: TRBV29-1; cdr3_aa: CSVEDLSDEEFF
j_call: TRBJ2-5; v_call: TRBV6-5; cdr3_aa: CASGGGDETQYF
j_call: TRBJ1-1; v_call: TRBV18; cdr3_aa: CASSRAQENTEAFF
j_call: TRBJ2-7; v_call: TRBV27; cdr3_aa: CASRTLSSYEQYF
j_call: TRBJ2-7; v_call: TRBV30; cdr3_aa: CAWSSTGAYYEQYF
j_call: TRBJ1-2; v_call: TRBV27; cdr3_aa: CASSLQEGTGGSYTF
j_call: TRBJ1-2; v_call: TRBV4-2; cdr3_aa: CASSQEGGDYGYTF
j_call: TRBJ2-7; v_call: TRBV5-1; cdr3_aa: CASTLTNSYEQYF
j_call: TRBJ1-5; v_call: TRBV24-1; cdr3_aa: CATSDSRTGTFNQPQHF
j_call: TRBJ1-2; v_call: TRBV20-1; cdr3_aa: CSARQGGWGYTF
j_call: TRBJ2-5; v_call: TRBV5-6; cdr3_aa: CASSLVAGAGETQYF
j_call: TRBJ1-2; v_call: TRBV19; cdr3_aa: CASSPDRGAYGYTF
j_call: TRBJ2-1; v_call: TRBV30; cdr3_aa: CAWSVPGTRPNNEQFF
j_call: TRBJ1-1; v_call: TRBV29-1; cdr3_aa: CSAKRGNMNTEAFF
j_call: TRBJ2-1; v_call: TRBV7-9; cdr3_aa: CASSTPRQKQFF
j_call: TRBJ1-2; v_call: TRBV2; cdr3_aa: CASSPRQGAWDGYTF
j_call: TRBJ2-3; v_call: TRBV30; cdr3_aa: CAWSGQRAGETDTQYF
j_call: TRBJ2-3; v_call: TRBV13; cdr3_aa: CASSLRRGADTQYF
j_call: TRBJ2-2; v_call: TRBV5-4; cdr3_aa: CASSPRDFNTGELFF
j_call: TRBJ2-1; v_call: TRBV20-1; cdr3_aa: CSARGGTGGVNEQFF
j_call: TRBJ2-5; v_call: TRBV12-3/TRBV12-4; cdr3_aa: CASTWGPETQYF
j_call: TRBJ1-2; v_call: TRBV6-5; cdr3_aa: CASSYGTGGYGYTF
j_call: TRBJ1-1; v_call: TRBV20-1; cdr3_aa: CSAAEDSNTEAFF
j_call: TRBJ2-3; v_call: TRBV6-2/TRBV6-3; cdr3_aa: CASSKGQGTDTQYF
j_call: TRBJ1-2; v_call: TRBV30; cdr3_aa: CAWSTSGLRGYTF
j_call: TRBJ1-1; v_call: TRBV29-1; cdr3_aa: CSVESSGQGAFF
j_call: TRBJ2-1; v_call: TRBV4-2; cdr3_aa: CASSQAQDLEGAEQFF